The 2 T cell receptor beta chains below were found in one sample sequenced in a study of technical replicates of blood from several donors (dated by TCRdb to the late 2010s). Libraries were made using the immunoSEQ multiplex PCR assay. TCRdb holds this immuneACCESS table with in-frame rearrangements only. Some clones are missing; in checked studies, unresolved V genes explain under half, and the rest has no known cause. Recorded for this sample are roughly 68,000 clones; approximately 97% of them occurred a single time. 0.25% to 0.3% of the sample is in the top ten clones. What was sequenced was T cells isolated from PBMCs. The origin of the receptors is a human donor in good health.

This chain connects TRBV6-5 to TRBJ1-2, with D perhaps TRBD1 (5 bases). The CDR3 contains 12 residues. The germline V gene has CDR1 MNHEY and CDR2 SVGAGI. Trimming removed 4 bases from V and 8 bases from J, with 11 bases in between. In DNA form, the CDR3 reads TGTGCCAGCAGTTCGCAGGGAGGGGGCTACACCTTC. Its protein is CASSSQGGGYTF.

V gene TRBV4-2 combines with J gene TRBJ2-1, with 9 bases matching TRBD2. The CDR3 is 17 residues long. Germline CDR1 reads LGHNA; CDR2 reads YNFKEQ. Trimming took 0 bases from V and 14 from J; bases not matched to a gene: 17. CDR3 nucleotides: TGTGCCAGCAGCCAAGATCTTTCCGCTAGCGGGACGTCTTTGAAGTTCTTC. Its protein is CASSQDLSASGTSLKFF.